The T cell receptor (beta chain) described here comes from a study of CD8+CD57+ T cells in acquired aplastic anemia. CD8+CD57+ cell expansion, shown by flow cytometry, had occurred in the patients selected for sequencing. This clonotype came up once. Per the germline V gene, CDR1 is SGDLS and CDR2 is YYNGEE. V was shortened by 5 bases and J by 1 base, with 20 bases between the two germline ends. The CDR3 runs 17 residues. Genomic DNA, serving as template, underwent TCR beta VDJ and CDR3 profiling. Each CDR3 protein is one row after TCRdb ran MiXCR on the reads. Among over 150,000 distinct CDR3 sequences listed, about 50% were seen once.

The V call is TRBV9, the J call TRBJ2-3, with D perhaps TRBD2 (6 bases). Sample: sorted CD4+, CD8+, or CD8+CD57+ T cells (not recorded which) from PBMCs. The source is a human donor with aplastic anemia. The CDR3 here is CASSARGAGRGTDTQYF. As DNA, the CDR3 is TGTGCCAGCAGTGCCAGAGGGGCGGGGCGGGGCACAGATACGCAGTATTTT.